The 30 T cell receptor beta chains below all came from one sample that was sequenced in a study of T cell clonotyping in hematopoietic cell transplantation. The time point: recipient sample about 28 days before transplant, after cytoreduction. Using immunoSEQ multiplex PCR, the repertoire was profiled, and TCRdb retains in-frame clones only, with some absent. The sample gives some 16,000 clones, 93% of which show up once; 1.8% is in the top ten. Here the sequenced sample was peripheral blood mononuclear cells, taken before stem cell transplant. These receptors were collected from a man younger than 35 with biphenotypic leukemia. Some clones in this sample may be carry-over from other donors' samples.

The V call is TRBV28, the J call TRBJ1-1; TRBD1 is a possible D gene (5 bases). Trimming removed 0 bases at V and 6 bases at J, with 14 bases between. The CDR3 runs to 15 residues. Germline CDR1 MDHEN, CDR2 SYDVKM. The CDR3, as DNA: TGTGCCAGCAGTTTATGGAGGGGCCTGGGGTCTGAAGCTTTCTTT. Protein product: CASSLWRGLGSEAFF.

The chain recombines TRBV29-1 with TRBJ1-1; D not resolved. The CDR3 contains 11 residues. The V and J ends lost 8 bases and 1 base respectively, with 8 bases between them. Germline assignment: CDR1 SQVTM and CDR2 ANQGSEA. The DNA of the CDR3 is TGCAGCTTCGGTTGGAACACTGAAGCTTTCTTT. Residues: CSFGWNTEAFF.

This sequence joins TRBV29-1 and TRBJ2-1; tentative D call: TRBD1 (6 bases). Germline loops: CDR1 SQVTM, CDR2 ANQGSEA. V lost 7 bases and J 4 bases, leaving 8 bases between the germline ends. This CDR3 comprises 11 residues. CDR3 nucleotide sequence: TGCAGCGGGGACAAATACAATGAGCAGTTCTTC. It specifies CSGDKYNEQFF.

The CDR3 spells CASSRPGRNQPQHF. In DNA form, the CDR3 reads TGTGCCAGCAGCCGACCGGGACGCAATCAGCCCCAGCATTTT. The chain joins TRBV11-2 to TRBJ1-5, with D perhaps TRBD1 (5 bases). The CDR3 extends over 14 amino acids. Trimming took 5 bases from V and 2 from J, leaving 10 bases between them. The germline V gene encodes CDR1 SGHAT and CDR2 FQNNGV.

This clone was detected only once. The V and J genes are TRBV28 and TRBJ1-2, with D possibly TRBD1 on 5 matching bases. Germline CDR1 MDHEN, CDR2 SYDVKM. With 9 bases removed from V and 0 bases from J, the gap between germline ends came to 11 bases. CDR3 length: 13 amino acids. The DNA for the CDR3 is TGTGCCAGTCAGGGCTTAGCTAACTATGGCTACACCTTC. Amino acids: CASQGLANYGYTF.

The chain is built from TRBV7-2 and TRBJ2-7, with 7 bases aligning to TRBD1. The CDR3 totals 17 residues. Germline trimming cut 1 base from V and 2 bases from J; bases unmatched to any gene: 11. Germline assignment: CDR1 SGHTA and CDR2 FQGNSA. CDR3 coding DNA: TGTGCCAGCAGCTTAGGACAGCCGGGACAGTCAACCTACGAGCAGTACTTC. Translated: CASSLGQPGQSTYEQYF.

The J gene is TRBJ1-3, the V gene TRBV11-2, with 9 bases matching TRBD1. CDR3 length equals 16 residues. The V gene end was trimmed by 4 bases and the J gene end by 2 bases; junction bases not matched to a gene: 6. From germline, CDR1 is SGHAT and CDR2 FQNNGV. For the CDR3, the DNA is TGTGCCAGCAGCTGGTCACAGGGGGCGGCTGGAAACACCATATATTTT. It codes for CASSWSQGAAGNTIYF.

Of note for this clone: Other DNA sequences in the same sample also yield this CDR3. The chain links TRBV5-6 to TRBJ2-7, with unresolved D. The V gene's germline CDR1 is SGHDT and CDR2 YYEEEE. V was pared by 2 bases and J by 1 base, with 10 bases between. The CDR3 spans 14 residues. The CDR3, as DNA: TGTGCCAGCAGCTTTGGCAGGTCTTCCTACGAGCAGTACTTC. Its protein is CASSFGRSSYEQYF.

The CDR3 DNA reads as TGCGCCAGCAGCCAAGGAGTAGCGGGGGGCCCCAGTATAAGGTTCTTC. It is translated as CASSQGVAGGPSIRFF. V gene TRBV4-3 combines with J gene TRBJ2-1; 10 bases line up with TRBD2. The CDR3 has 16 residues. Germline V CDR1 and CDR2: LGHNA, YSLEER. The V and J ends lost 1 base and 15 bases, in that order; junction bases with no gene match: 15.

The chain employs TRBV7-9 and TRBJ1-5, with TRBD1 matching 11 bases. This CDR3 has 16 amino acids. The V gene end was trimmed by 5 bases and the J gene end by 5 bases; junction bases not matched to a gene: 8. Germline loops: CDR1 SEHNR, CDR2 FQNEAQ (reference sequence). Written as DNA, the CDR3 is TGTGCCAGCAGCCCAGGGACAGGGGGGTTATATCAGCCCCAGCATTTT. Its protein product is CASSPGTGGLYQPQHF.

This chain joins TRBV4-1 and TRBJ2-1; 13 nucleotides agree with TRBD2. The CDR3 sequence is 18 residues long. Germline V lookup: CDR1 MGHRA, CDR2 YSYEKL. V lost 4 bases to trimming and J lost 0 bases; unmatched junction nucleotides: 6. As DNA, the CDR3 is TGCGCCAGCAGCCCCGGACTAGCGGGGGCCCGCTCCTACAATGAGCAGTTCTTC. It specifies CASSPGLAGARSYNEQFF.

The chain joins TRBV5-6 to TRBJ2-3; D remains ambiguous. V lost 3 bases and J 8 bases, leaving 10 bases between the germline ends. The CDR3 runs 12 residues. Looked up from germline, CDR1 is SGHDT and CDR2 is YYEEEE. Here the CDR3 DNA reads TGTGCCAGCAGCTCCATTGAGGTTACGCAGTATTTT. As protein: CASSSIEVTQYF. Combining the CDR3 with reference TRBV5-6 and TRBJ2-3 gives the whole variable domain DAGVTQSPTHLIKTRGQQVTLRCSPKSGHDTVSWYQQALGQGPQFIFQYYEEEERQRGNFPDRFSGHQFPNYSSELNVNALLLGDSALYLCASSSIEVTQYFGPGTRLTVL.

This rearrangement joins TRBV4-3 to TRBJ2-5, with 9 bases that match TRBD1. The CDR3 spans 16 residues. Trimming removed 2 bases from V and 5 bases from J; junction bases left unmatched: 9. CDR1 and CDR2 (germline): LGHNA, YSLEER. The CDR3 loop reads CASSQSSGTGWETQYF. The CDR3, as DNA: TGCGCCAGCAGCCAAAGCTCCGGGACAGGGTGGGAGACCCAGTACTTC.

V is TRBV30 and J is TRBJ1-2, with D maybe TRBD1 (5 bases). The germline V gene has CDR1 GTSNPN and CDR2 SVGIG (reference sequence). This CDR3 comprises 12 residues. Between the trimmed V and J ends, which lost 0 bases and 7 bases, there was a span of 9 bases. The CDR3 DNA sequence: TGTGCCTGGAGTGTATTTGGGGGTGGCTACACCTTC. Residues: CAWSVFGGGYTF.

This clone has only a few counts. V is TRBV6-5 and J is TRBJ1-2; D is perhaps TRBD1 (6 bases). The CDR3 runs to 14 residues. Germline V gives CDR1 MNHEY, CDR2 SVGAGI. Between the trimmed V and J ends, which lost 5 bases and 5 bases, there was a span of 15 bases. The CDR3 bases are TGTGCCAGCAGTCCCCCAGGTAGGGGGTATGGCTACACCTTC. Its translation: CASSPPGRGYGYTF.

CDR3: CASSLGVQPQHF. For the CDR3, the DNA is TGTGCCAGCAGCTTAGGGGTTCAGCCCCAGCATTTT. The V and J genes are TRBV7-2 and TRBJ1-5; no clear D. Germline loops: CDR1 SGHTA, CDR2 FQGNSA. The CDR3 extends over 12 amino acids. V gave up 1 base and J gave up 6 bases, with 4 bases separating them.

This chain connects TRBV30 to TRBJ2-7; D is unresolved. Trimming cost V 2 bases and J 3 bases, with 5 bases left between them. CDR3 length: 11 residues. CDR1 is GTSNPN and CDR2 is SVGIG in the germline V gene (reference sequence). The CDR3 DNA sequence: TGTGCCTGGAGTAACAGCTACGAGCAGTACTTC. This codes for CAWSNSYEQYF.

In its sample, this clone was seen once. This chain connects TRBV30 to TRBJ1-6; 9 bases match TRBD1. Looked up from germline, CDR1 is GTSNPN and CDR2 is SVGIG (reference sequence). The CDR3 has 17 amino acids. The ends lost 1 base at V and 11 bases at J; junction bases unmatched: 15. The CDR3 protein is CAWSDGIRTGAAAPLHF. The CDR3, as DNA: TGTGCCTGGAGTGATGGAATTAGGACAGGGGCCGCCGCACCCCTCCACTTT.

The chain has TRBV7-9 and TRBJ1-2, with TRBD1 matching over 11 bases. Per the germline V gene, CDR1 is SEHNR and CDR2 is FQNEAQ (reference sequence). The length of the CDR3 is 18 residues. V lost 2 bases, J lost 0 bases, and 8 bases stayed unmatched. The CDR3 DNA is TGTGCCAGCAGCTTAACCGCCGGGACAGGGGGAGCTAACTATGGCTACACCTTC. This encodes CASSLTAGTGGANYGYTF.

This chain links TRBV7-6 with TRBJ1-1; D is ambiguous. This CDR3 has 13 residues. The V and J ends lost 5 bases and 1 base respectively, with 8 bases between them. CDR1 SGHVS and CDR2 FNYEAQ come from the germline V gene. CDR3: CASSVGPNTEAFF. The CDR3 DNA sequence: TGTGCCAGCAGCGTCGGCCCGAACACTGAAGCTTTCTTT.

The chain employs TRBV19 and TRBJ2-6; TRBD1 aligns across 8 bases. The CDR3 sequence is 21 residues long. The J segment lost 0 bases and the V segment lost 2 bases, leaving 15 bases of the junction unmatched. Germline loops: CDR1 LNHDA, CDR2 SQIVND (reference sequence). CDR3 nucleotides: TGTGCCAGTAGTATACTTGAGGGCCGACAGGGGTGGGGCTCTGGGGCCAACGTCCTGACTTTC. The encoded protein is CASSILEGRQGWGSGANVLTF.

The chain carries TRBV30 and TRBJ2-7, with 8 positions matching TRBD1. The CDR3 runs to 15 residues. The junction had 8 bases not matched to a gene; V was cut back by 1 base and J by 3 bases. Germline V gene lookup returns CDR1 GTSNPN and CDR2 SVGIG (reference sequence). CDR3 sequence reads: CAWSAGQGKIYEQYF. CDR3 bases: TGTGCCTGGAGTGCTGGACAGGGAAAAATCTACGAGCAGTACTTC.

V usage is TRBV5-1 and J usage is TRBJ1-6; D unresolved. Trimming stripped 0 bases from V and 7 bases from J, with 5 bases between. This CDR3 is built from 13 residues. Germline V lookup: CDR1 SGHRS, CDR2 YFSETQ. CDR3 region: CASSLDSNSPLHF. CDR3 nucleotides: TGCGCCAGCAGCTTGGACTCGAATTCACCCCTCCACTTT.

This clone was recorded only once. V gene TRBV4-1 combines with J gene TRBJ1-2; D is uncertain. Germline V gives CDR1 MGHRA, CDR2 YSYEKL. The CDR3 totals 14 residues. The germline V and J ends were trimmed by 2 bases and 8 bases, with 15 bases remaining between them. CDR3 DNA sequence: TGCGCCAGCAGCCAACTCCTCATGGCGCAGGGCTACACCTTC. Amino acid sequence: CASSQLLMAQGYTF.

The V and J genes are TRBV2 and TRBJ1-2; no clear D. CDR1 SNHLY and CDR2 FYNNEI come from the germline V gene. This CDR3 is built from 12 residues. Trimming pared 6 bases from V and 4 bases from J, leaving 9 bases between. The CDR3 protein is CASSRDFYGYTF. The CDR3 DNA reads as TGTGCCAGCAGCCGGGATTTCTATGGCTACACCTTC.

The rearrangement links TRBV6-6 to TRBJ1-5; the D is unclear. Germline loops: CDR1 MNHNY, CDR2 SVGAGI (reference sequence). Trimming took 0 bases from V and 3 from J, leaving 12 bases between them. The CDR3 length is 16 residues. CDR3 loop: CASSYSIGYYNQPQHF. The CDR3 nucleotides are TGTGCCAGCAGTTACTCGATAGGCTACTACAATCAGCCCCAGCATTTT.

The J gene is TRBJ1-6, the V gene TRBV5-1; the match to TRBD1 covers 8 bases. Germline V gene data show CDR1 as SGHRS and CDR2 as YFSETQ. The CDR3 extends over 15 amino acids. Unmatched junction bases numbered 8, after V lost 2 bases and J lost 10 bases. The CDR3 loop is CASSLQGGSSSPLHF. Written as DNA, the CDR3 is TGCGCCAGCAGCTTACAGGGGGGAAGTTCGTCACCCCTCCACTTT.

The V gene is TRBV6-6, the J gene TRBJ2-7, with a weak D call TRBD1 (6 bases). CDR3 size: 13 residues. From germline, CDR1 is MNHNY and CDR2 SVGAGI (reference sequence). Trimming left V 1 base short and J 5 bases short, with 9 bases between. In DNA form, the CDR3 reads TGTGCCAGCAGTTACTTACAGGGTGACGAGCAGTACTTC. The encoded protein is CASSYLQGDEQYF.

The chain has TRBV19 and TRBJ2-5, with D possibly being TRBD1 (6 bases). CDR1 is LNHDA and CDR2 is SQIVND in the germline V gene (reference sequence). This CDR3 comprises 14 residues. Deletions cut 4 bases from V and 2 bases from J, with 11 bases between. Here the CDR3 reads CASSTGTLQETQYF. In DNA form, the CDR3 reads TGTGCCAGTAGTACGGGGACACTACAAGAGACCCAGTACTTC.

This clone was seen once. The chain is built from TRBV5-6 and TRBJ2-3; possibly TRBD2 for D (5 bases). V lost 1 base, J lost 3 bases, and 18 bases lay in between. CDR1 SGHDT and CDR2 YYEEEE come from the germline V gene. The CDR3 runs to 17 residues. As DNA, the CDR3 is TGTGCCAGCAGCTTGTTCTTTGGTTGGGAGCTGACAGATACGCAGTATTTT. Protein sequence: CASSLFFGWELTDTQYF.